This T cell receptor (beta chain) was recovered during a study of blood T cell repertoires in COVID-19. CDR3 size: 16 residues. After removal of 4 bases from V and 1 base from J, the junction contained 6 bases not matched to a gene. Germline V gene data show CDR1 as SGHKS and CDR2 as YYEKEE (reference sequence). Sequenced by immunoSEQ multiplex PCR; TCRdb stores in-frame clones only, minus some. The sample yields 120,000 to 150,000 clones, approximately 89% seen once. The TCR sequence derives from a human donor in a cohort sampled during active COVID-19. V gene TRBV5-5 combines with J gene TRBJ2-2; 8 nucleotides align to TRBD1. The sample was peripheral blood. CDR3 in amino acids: CASSNPGQENTGELFF. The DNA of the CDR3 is TGTGCCAGCAGCAATCCGGGACAGGAGAACACCGGGGAGCTGTTTTTT. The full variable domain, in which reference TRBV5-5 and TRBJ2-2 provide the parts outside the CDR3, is DAGVTQSPTHLIKTRGQQVTLRCSPISGHKSVSWYQQVLGQGPQFIFQYYEKEERGRGNFPDRFSARQFPNYSSELNVNALLLGDSALYLCASSNPGQENTGELFFGEGSRLTVL.